Listed here are 3 T cell receptor beta chains from one sample, sequenced in a study of cytomegalovirus exposure and HLA in healthy donors (dated by TCRdb to the late 2010s). Receptor amplification or capture employed the immunoSEQ multiplex PCR assay. For the multiplex PCR, a mixture combining 60 forward primers for TCR Vbeta segments and 13 reverse primers for TCR Jbeta segments was used. In its TCRdb copy, this immuneACCESS table keeps in-frame sequences only and misses some clones. Where compared with another copy, unresolved V genes explain less than half of these, and the others have no known cause. The sample data list some 110,000 clones, and 9.5% to 13% of these were observed just once. The ten top clones hold approximately 6.1% of the sample. The sample was PBMCs. The receptors originated from a man aged 40-55 years in good health and CMV-seropositive.

This chain connects TRBV5-1 to TRBJ2-3; D may be TRBD1 (6 bases). The CDR3 has 17 residues. Germline V gives CDR1 SGHRS, CDR2 YFSETQ. V lost 0 bases and J 1 base, leaving 15 bases between the germline ends. The CDR3 DNA sequence: TGCGCCAGCAGCTTGGGGGGGCGGCGAAAGGGCACAGATACGCAGTATTTT. The encoded protein is CASSLGGRRKGTDTQYF. The variable domain in full, with the rest retrieved from reference TRBV5-1 and TRBJ2-3, is KAGVTQTPRYLIKTRGQQVTLSCSPISGHRSVSWYQQTPGQGLQFLFEYFSETQRNKGNFPGRFSGRQFSNSRSEMNVSTLELGDSALYLCASSLGGRRKGTDTQYFGPGTRLTVL.

This clone has more than one count but fewer than ten. This chain uses TRBV30 with TRBJ2-3; D gene unclear. V shed 4 bases and J shed 0 bases, with 5 bases lying between them. The CDR3 totals 12 residues. The V gene's germline CDR1 is GTSNPN and CDR2 SVGIG (reference sequence). In DNA, the CDR3 is TGTGCCTGGACTATAAGCACAGATACGCAGTATTTT. It specifies CAWTISTDTQYF.

The V gene is TRBV11-3, the J gene TRBJ2-7; 8 nucleotides align to TRBD1. V trimming: 1 base; J trimming: 4 bases; junction bases outside the gene matches: 3. The V gene's germline CDR1 is SGHNT and CDR2 YENEEA. The CDR3 sequence is 14 residues long. Here the CDR3 DNA reads TGTGCCAGCAGCTTAGGGGGACAGGAATACGAGCAGTACTTC. It is translated as CASSLGGQEYEQYF.